These 31 T cell receptor beta chains came from one sample sequenced in a study of cytomegalovirus exposure and HLA in healthy donors. 60 Vbeta and 13 Jbeta primers were used in PCR. Produced via immunoSEQ multiplex PCR; TCRdb's table is partial and in-frame only. There are about 150,000 clones in the sample; roughly 72% occur only once, and 2% to 2.5% lies in the top ten. Sequenced sample: PBMCs. These receptors originate from a man aged 30 to 39 in good health and CMV-seronegative.

For the CDR3, the DNA is TGTGCCAGCAGCTTGGCTGGGACTGGGAACACTGAAGCTTTCTTT. Its protein is CASSLAGTGNTEAFF. V gene TRBV5-6 combines with J gene TRBJ1-1, with D tentatively TRBD1 (5 bases). The V gene's germline CDR1 is SGHDT and CDR2 YYEEEE. The CDR3 sequence is 15 residues long. Trimming left V 0 bases short and J 1 base short, with 10 bases between.

This clone has a single count. The rearrangement uses TRBV13 and TRBJ1-3; D is possibly TRBD1 (5 bases). Germline V gene sequence: CDR1 PRHDT, CDR2 FYEKMQ (reference sequence). Trimming removed 2 bases from V and 0 bases from J, with 14 bases in between. The CDR3 sequence is 17 residues long. The CDR3 nucleotides are TGTGCCAGCAGCTTACGCCAGGGCCGGACCTCTGGAAACACCATATATTTT. This codes for CASSLRQGRTSGNTIYF.

The chain employs TRBV6-6 and TRBJ2-2; TRBD2 agrees at 7 bases. The V segment lost 5 bases and the J segment 2 bases; nucleotides outside the gene matches: 2. CDR1 and CDR2 from the germline V gene are MNHNY and SVGAGI (reference sequence). This CDR3 region has 14 residues. CDR3 DNA sequence: TGTGCCAGCAGTGGGGGGGTCAACACCGGGGAGCTGTTTTTT. This encodes CASSGGVNTGELFF.

V and J are TRBV5-1 and TRBJ2-3, with a tentative D call TRBD2 (5 bases). Per germline, CDR1 SGHRS and CDR2 YFSETQ. Deletions cut 3 bases from V and 6 bases from J, with 8 bases between. CDR3 length equals 12 residues. The CDR3 loop is CASSSPSDTQYF. For the CDR3, the DNA is TGCGCCAGCAGCTCGCCTAGCGATACGCAGTATTTT. Looking up the rest from reference TRBV5-1 and TRBJ2-3 gives the full variable domain: KAGVTQTPRYLIKTRGQQVTLSCSPISGHRSVSWYQQTPGQGLQFLFEYFSETQRNKGNFPGRFSGRQFSNSRSEMNVSTLELGDSALYLCASSSPSDTQYFGPGTRLTVL.

V usage is TRBV5-1 and J usage is TRBJ2-7; 7 positions agree with TRBD2. The V gene's germline CDR1 is SGHRS and CDR2 YFSETQ. The junction had 1 base not matched to a gene; V was cut back by 1 base and J by 0 bases. The CDR3 length is 14 residues. Written as DNA, the CDR3 is TGCGCCAGCAGCTTGCCTAGCGGCTCCTACGAGCAGTACTTC. Protein: CASSLPSGSYEQYF.

This clone was detected once. This chain links TRBV27 with TRBJ1-2; D remains ambiguous. The CDR3 length is 16 residues. Germline CDR1 MNHEY, CDR2 SMNVEV (reference sequence). Trimming stripped 5 bases from V and 4 bases from J, with 20 bases between. The CDR3 here is CASSTNPPGTRYGYTF. CDR3 nucleotide sequence: TGTGCCAGCAGTACAAACCCCCCGGGAACCCGCTATGGCTACACCTTC.

The gene calls are TRBV19 and TRBJ2-1; TRBD2 might be the D (6 bases). Between the trimmed V and J ends, which lost 3 bases and 5 bases, there was a span of 11 bases. The CDR3 has 14 amino acids. Looked up from germline, CDR1 is LNHDA and CDR2 is SQIVND (reference sequence). The CDR3 protein is CASSMRTTNNEQFF. The DNA for the CDR3 is TGTGCCAGTAGTATGCGGACTACCAACAATGAGCAGTTCTTC.

The J gene is TRBJ2-2, the V gene TRBV28; 8 nucleotides match TRBD1. Germline CDR1 MDHEN, CDR2 SYDVKM. The length of the CDR3 is 14 residues. V was clipped by 5 bases and J by 7 bases; unmatched bases: 6. The CDR3, as DNA: TGTGCCAGCAGTCCAGGGGGCTCTAACGGGGAGCTGTTTTTT. Its protein is CASSPGGSNGELFF.

This CDR3 is CASSGTGEEYQPQHF. CDR3 nucleotide sequence: TGTGCCAGTAGTGGTACAGGGGAGGAATATCAGCCCCAGCATTTT. The rearrangement uses TRBV19 and TRBJ1-5; 7 nucleotides line up with TRBD1. CDR3 length equals 15 residues. Looked up from germline, CDR1 is LNHDA and CDR2 is SQIVND (reference sequence). V was clipped by 5 bases and J by 5 bases; unmatched bases: 9.

The chain employs TRBV27 and TRBJ1-5; TRBD1 might be the D (6 bases). CDR1 MNHEY and CDR2 SMNVEV come from the germline V gene (reference sequence). The CDR3 extends over 15 amino acids. The germline V and J ends were trimmed by 5 bases and 0 bases, with 11 bases remaining between them. The CDR3 bases are TGTGCCAGCAGTACCGGACAGTATAGCAATCAGCCCCAGCATTTT. Its protein is CASSTGQYSNQPQHF.

V gene TRBV7-9 combines with J gene TRBJ1-1; the match to TRBD1 covers 9 bases. The CDR3 is 16 amino acids. V lost 7 bases, J lost 10 bases, and 19 bases stayed unmatched. The germline gives CDR1 SEHNR, CDR2 FQNEAQ (reference sequence). Here the CDR3 DNA reads TGTGCCAGCACATTACGTGCGGGGGACAGGGAAAGAGTAGCTTTCTTT. Protein sequence: CASTLRAGDRERVAFF.

This clone was counted a few times. CDR3 amino acids: CASSLGTVSNQPQHF. For the CDR3, the DNA is TGTGCCAGCAGCTTAGGGACAGTAAGCAATCAGCCCCAGCATTTT. This rearrangement joins TRBV7-9 to TRBJ1-5; D possibly corresponds to TRBD1 (6 bases). This CDR3 region has 15 residues. Between the trimmed V and J ends, which lost 1 base and 1 base, there was a span of 8 bases. Germline loops: CDR1 SEHNR, CDR2 FQNEAQ (reference sequence).

This clone has ten or more counts. This chain connects TRBV6-4 to TRBJ2-3; TRBD2 matches at 11 bases. Germline assignment: CDR1 MRHNA and CDR2 SNTAGT. V was pared by 6 bases and J by 1 base, with 3 bases of the junction left unmatched. The CDR3 runs to 15 residues. For the CDR3, the DNA is TGTGCCAGCAGCCCACTAGCGGGGGGCACAGATACGCAGTATTTT. This gives the protein CASSPLAGGTDTQYF.

The V call is TRBV29-1, the J call TRBJ1-2; 7 bases agree with TRBD1. This CDR3 spans 12 amino acids. V lost 2 bases to trimming and J lost 8 bases; unmatched junction nucleotides: 5. CDR1 is SQVTM, CDR2 ANQGSEA, per germline. The CDR3 DNA follows: TGCAGCGTTGAAAGGGGGCTGGGAGGCTACACCTTC. Translated: CSVERGLGGYTF.

The CDR3 region is CASSLVAGAFEQYF. In DNA form, the CDR3 reads TGTGCCAGCAGCTTAGTAGCGGGGGCATTTGAGCAGTACTTC. The gene calls are TRBV7-2 and TRBJ2-7; 9 bases match TRBD2. Looked up from germline, CDR1 is SGHTA and CDR2 is FQGNSA. CDR3 length: 14 amino acids. V shed 1 base, J shed 7 bases, and the junction held 5 bases outside the gene matches.

This clone showed up just once. V is TRBV6-4 and J is TRBJ1-5; D gene ambiguous. Deletions cut 8 bases from V and 1 base from J, with 9 bases between. Germline CDR1 is MRHNA and CDR2 is SNTAGT. This CDR3 is built from 13 residues. The CDR3 DNA reads TGTGCCAGCGCAGCGGACAGCAATCAGCCCCAGCATTTT. This translates into CASAADSNQPQHF.

This chain uses TRBV7-2 with TRBJ1-3; tentatively, D is TRBD1 (5 bases). CDR1 and CDR2 from the germline V gene are SGHTA and FQGNSA. The CDR3 runs 15 residues. V lost 5 bases and J 0 bases, leaving 11 bases between the germline ends. The CDR3 region has the DNA TGTGCCAGCAGCCGACAGCTATCCTCTGGAAACACCATATATTTT. The encoded protein is CASSRQLSSGNTIYF.

The gene calls are TRBV9 and TRBJ2-7; tentatively, D is TRBD1 (6 bases). CDR3 length: 15 residues. The germline CDR1 and CDR2 sequences are SGDLS and YYNGEE. With 3 bases removed from V and 4 bases from J, the gap between germline ends came to 17 bases. The CDR3, as DNA: TGTGCCAGCAGCGAAGGGACACCCTACGGATACGAGCAGTACTTC. Residues: CASSEGTPYGYEQYF.

The DNA for the CDR3 is TGCAGCGTAGGACGTGGGGGGACTCGGAACACTGAAGCTTTCTTT. This sequence encodes CSVGRGGTRNTEAFF. The genes are TRBV29-1 and TRBJ1-1; D is perhaps TRBD1 (5 bases). From germline, CDR1 is SQVTM and CDR2 ANQGSEA. This CDR3 region has 15 residues. V was shortened by 6 bases and J by 1 base, with 18 bases between the two germline ends.

This rearrangement joins TRBV7-9 to TRBJ1-2; 7 bases line up with TRBD1. Germline lookup yields CDR1 SEHNR and CDR2 FQNEAQ (reference sequence). V shed 5 bases and J 6 bases; nucleotides not matched to a gene: 9. CDR3 length equals 14 residues. The CDR3 sequence is CASSPLDRSDGYTF. CDR3 DNA sequence: TGTGCCAGCAGCCCACTGGACAGGTCCGATGGCTACACCTTC.

This rearrangement joins TRBV5-1 to TRBJ2-7, with a tentative D call TRBD2 (5 bases). Trimming removed 3 bases from V and 1 base from J, with 11 bases in between. The germline V gene encodes CDR1 SGHRS and CDR2 YFSETQ. The CDR3 length is 14 residues. The CDR3 loop is CASSWTPGSYEQYF. The CDR3 DNA reads as TGCGCCAGCAGCTGGACCCCGGGGTCCTACGAGCAGTACTTC.

This sequence joins TRBV5-1 and TRBJ1-1, with D possibly matching TRBD1 (5 bases). The germline CDR1 and CDR2 sequences are SGHRS and YFSETQ. The CDR3 is 15 residues long. V shed 0 bases and J shed 0 bases, with 9 bases lying between them. The CDR3 loop reads CASSLAPGLNTEAFF. The DNA of the CDR3 is TGCGCCAGCAGCTTGGCGCCAGGGTTGAACACTGAAGCTTTCTTT. Together with reference TRBV5-1 and TRBJ1-1, the CDR3 gives the full variable domain: KAGVTQTPRYLIKTRGQQVTLSCSPISGHRSVSWYQQTPGQGLQFLFEYFSETQRNKGNFPGRFSGRQFSNSRSEMNVSTLELGDSALYLCASSLAPGLNTEAFFGQGTRLTVV.

This chain connects TRBV13 to TRBJ2-5; unclear D gene. From germline, CDR1 is PRHDT and CDR2 FYEKMQ (reference sequence). The V and J ends lost 3 bases and 3 bases respectively, with 11 bases between them. This CDR3 spans 14 amino acids. CDR3 DNA sequence: TGTGCCAGCAGCTTCTCGTGGCAGAAAGAGACCCAGTACTTC. This translates into CASSFSWQKETQYF.

This clone was detected a few times. This chain links TRBV19 with TRBJ1-2; weak D call: TRBD1 (5 bases). CDR1 is LNHDA, CDR2 SQIVND, per germline (reference sequence). Trimming cost V 6 bases and J 7 bases, with 18 bases left between them. CDR3 length equals 14 residues. CDR3 residues: CASSHGAGMPGYTF. For the CDR3, the DNA is TGTGCCAGTAGCCACGGAGCAGGGATGCCTGGCTACACCTTC.

CDR3 loop: CASTELAGEYYEQYF. The DNA of the CDR3 is TGTGCCAGCACCGAACTAGCGGGGGAATACTACGAGCAGTACTTC. This chain connects TRBV2 to TRBJ2-7; 11 bases agree with TRBD2. The junction had 8 bases not matched to a gene; V was cut back by 7 bases and J by 3 bases. Germline-derived CDR1 and CDR2 are SNHLY and FYNNEI. The CDR3 consists of 15 residues. The full variable domain, with the rest looked up from reference TRBV2 and TRBJ2-7, is EPEVTQTPSHQVTQMGQEVILRCVPISNHLYFYWYRQILGQKVEFLVSFYNNEISEKSEIFDDQFSVERPDGSNFTLKIRSTKLEDSAMYFCASTELAGEYYEQYFGPGTRLTVT.

The chain recombines TRBV10-3 with TRBJ2-1; 7 bases line up with TRBD2. Germline lookup yields CDR1 ENHRY and CDR2 SYGVKD. The CDR3 consists of 15 residues. V lost 6 bases to trimming and J lost 0 bases; unmatched junction nucleotides: 5. This CDR3 reads CAISSPGGSYNEQFF. The CDR3 DNA is TGTGCCATCAGCTCGCCGGGGGGCTCCTACAATGAGCAGTTCTTC.

Comments on this clone: A read error may account for a junction end that differs from germline. The chain has TRBV7-9 and TRBJ1-2, with D perhaps matching TRBD1 (6 bases). Per germline, CDR1 SEHNR and CDR2 FQNEAQ (reference sequence). The CDR3 has 16 residues. The CDR3 reads CASSKEGQLHNYGYPF. Written as DNA, the CDR3 is TGTGCCAGCAGCAAAGAAGGACAGCTTCATAACTATGGCTACCCCTTC.

This chain connects TRBV28 to TRBJ2-1; TRBD2 agrees at 7 bases. Losses at the gene ends were 5 bases for V and 0 bases for J; bases not matched to a gene: 4. CDR1 MDHEN and CDR2 SYDVKM come from the germline V gene. This CDR3 is 15 amino acids long. The CDR3 is CASSLSGLSYNEQFF. The DNA for the CDR3 is TGTGCCAGCAGTCTTAGCGGGCTCTCCTACAATGAGCAGTTCTTC.

The genes are TRBV13 and TRBJ1-4; no definite D call. The V end lost 4 bases, the J end lost 4 bases, and 7 bases lay between the germline ends. The germline V gene has CDR1 PRHDT and CDR2 FYEKMQ (reference sequence). CDR3 length: 13 residues. The CDR3 DNA reads as TGTGCCAGCAGCTCCGGGAGTAATGAAAAACTGTTTTTT. It specifies CASSSGSNEKLFF. Full variable domain (missing parts from reference TRBV13 and TRBJ1-4): AAGVIQSPRHLIKEKRETATLKCYPIPRHDTVYWYQQGPGQDPQFLISFYEKMQSDKGSIPDRFSAQQFSDYHSELNMSSLELGDSALYFCASSSGSNEKLFFGSGTQLSVL.

This rearrangement joins TRBV4-3 to TRBJ2-5; 8 bases fit TRBD2. The length of the CDR3 is 14 residues. The germline V gene encodes CDR1 LGHNA and CDR2 YSLEER. With V trimmed by 1 base and J by 8 bases, 6 bases remained unmatched. The CDR3, as DNA: TGCGCCAGCAGCCAAGTTATCAGCGGGGGCACCCAGTACTTC. Its translation: CASSQVISGGTQYF.

The chain uses TRBV28 and TRBJ2-7; 7 nucleotides line up with TRBD1. V trimming: 6 bases; J trimming: 3 bases; junction bases outside the gene matches: 8. The CDR3 is 14 residues long. CDR1 and CDR2 (germline): MDHEN, SYDVKM. CDR3 nucleotides: TGTGCCAGCAGCCGGACGACAGGGCACTACGAGCAGTACTTC. Translated, it gives CASSRTTGHYEQYF.